The 28 T cell receptor beta chains below were found in one sample sequenced in a study of human T cells and chemical hapten exposure. TCRdb itself ran the RACE reads through MiXCR, one entry per CDR3 protein. The sample consists of about 74,000 distinct CDR3 sequences, approximately 14% of them appearing once. The time point was: pre-sensitization, week 0. Regarding treatment: therapeutic diphenylcyclopropenone sensitization with weekly scalp DPC. The sample in question was whole blood, obtained in connection with sensitization to the hapten diphenylcyclopropenone (DPC). Source of these receptors: a woman aged 45-65 years with alopecia areata. Some clones in this sample may be carry-over from other donors' samples.

This clonotype was counted only a few times. This chain connects TRBV7-9 to TRBJ1-3, with 7 positions matching TRBD1. The CDR3 is 15 amino acids. V shed 4 bases and J 0 bases; nucleotides not matched to a gene: 3. Germline V gene sequence: CDR1 SEHNR, CDR2 FQNEAQ (reference sequence). CDR3 region: CASSSDRRSGNTIYF. In DNA form, the CDR3 reads TGTGCCAGCAGCTCGGACAGGCGCTCTGGAAACACCATATATTTT.

This clonotype has a count of ten or more. V gene TRBV15 combines with J gene TRBJ2-7, with D tentatively TRBD1 (6 bases). The CDR3 is made up of 14 amino acids. With 1 base removed from V and 2 bases from J, the gap between germline ends came to 9 bases. Germline values: CDR1 LNHNV, CDR2 YYDKDF (reference sequence). DNA for the CDR3: TGTGCCACCAGCAGAGGGGACAAGACCTACGAGCAGTACTTC. Amino acid sequence: CATSRGDKTYEQYF.

This clonotype was seen only a few times. The CDR3 loop reads CASSPASGYQPQHF. CDR3 bases: TGTGCCAGCAGCCCCGCGAGTGGCTATCAGCCCCAGCATTTT. The genes are TRBV12-3 or TRBV12-4 and TRBJ1-5; D is undetermined. This CDR3 is built from 14 residues. The germline V and J ends were trimmed by 6 bases and 5 bases, with 14 bases remaining between them.

The rearrangement links TRBV28 to TRBJ2-1, with TRBD1 matching over 11 bases. V shed 6 bases, J shed 9 bases, and the junction held 10 bases outside the gene matches. CDR1 is MDHEN, CDR2 SYDVKM, per germline. The CDR3 totals 15 residues. This CDR3 reads CASSLGQGAQGEQFF. The DNA of the CDR3 is TGTGCCAGCAGCCTTGGACAGGGGGCGCAGGGTGAGCAGTTCTTC.

About this clonotype: The CDR3 does not close with the conserved phenylalanine or tryptophan, likely indicating a read error. The chain links TRBV29-1 to TRBJ2-7; 7 bases align to TRBD1. CDR1 and CDR2 from the germline V gene are SQVTM and ANQGSEA. The CDR3 sequence is 11 residues long. V shed 6 bases and J 5 bases; nucleotides not matched to a gene: 4. The CDR3 coding sequence is TGCAGCGTAACAGGGGTGAACGAGCAGTACCTC. This codes for CSVTGVNEQYL.

The rearrangement links TRBV3-1 to TRBJ2-4; no definite D call. The V end lost 4 bases, the J end lost 2 bases, and 21 bases lay between the germline ends. The CDR3 consists of 18 residues. Germline CDR1 is LGHDT and CDR2 is YNNKEL (reference sequence). The CDR3 protein is CASSLYTGQGETKNIQYF. In DNA form, the CDR3 reads TGTGCCAGCAGCCTTTACACCGGGCAAGGAGAGACCAAAAACATTCAGTACTTC.

A few counts support this clonotype. J is TRBJ1-1 and V is TRBV6-6; 7 bases are shared with TRBD1. The J segment lost 0 bases and the V segment lost 2 bases, leaving 3 bases of the junction unmatched. The germline CDR1 and CDR2 sequences are MNHNY and SVGAGI (reference sequence). CDR3 length: 15 amino acids. The CDR3 DNA reads as TGTGCCAGCAGTTACCGCGGACAGGTGAACACTGAAGCTTTCTTT. This translates into CASSYRGQVNTEAFF.

The rearrangement links TRBV6-6 to TRBJ1-3, with TRBD1 as a possible D gene (5 bases). This CDR3 region has 15 residues. Trimming shortened V by 6 bases and J by 4 bases, and 16 bases separated the two germline ends. Germline V lookup: CDR1 MNHNY, CDR2 SVGAGI (reference sequence). DNA for the CDR3: TGTGCCAGCAGAGACCGGGACCAAGGCGGAAACACCATATATTTT. This sequence encodes CASRDRDQGGNTIYF.

The chain employs TRBV7-2 and TRBJ2-3; D is undetermined. This CDR3 spans 13 amino acids. Deletions cut 2 bases from V and 4 bases from J, with 7 bases between. Germline V CDR1 and CDR2: SGHTA, FQGNSA. The CDR3 DNA reads as TGTGCCAGCAGCTTATTCCCCTCAGATACGCAGTATTTT. Amino acids: CASSLFPSDTQYF.

V is TRBV20-1 and J is TRBJ2-1; tentative D call: TRBD2 (5 bases). The CDR3 sequence is 12 residues long. Trimming left V 3 bases short and J 6 bases short, with 9 bases between. Germline assignment: CDR1 DFQATT and CDR2 SNEGSKA (reference sequence). The CDR3 sequence: CSASGLLNEQFF. In DNA, the CDR3 is TGCAGTGCTAGTGGACTGCTCAATGAGCAGTTCTTC.

The table lists this clonotype with a few counts. This chain links TRBV13 with TRBJ2-7; D is undetermined. The length of the CDR3 is 13 residues. The V and J ends lost 0 bases and 5 bases respectively, with 8 bases between them. Germline V gene lookup returns CDR1 PRHDT and CDR2 FYEKMQ (reference sequence). In DNA, the CDR3 is TGTGCCAGCAGCTTAGGAGTTTTGGACGAGCAGTACTTC. It codes for CASSLGVLDEQYF.

This clonotype was found a few times. The chain has TRBV12-3 or TRBV12-4 and TRBJ2-1, with D perhaps assigned TRBD1 or TRBD2 (6 bases each). The CDR3 consists of 14 residues. The germline V and J ends were trimmed by 3 bases and 9 bases, with 15 bases remaining between them. CDR3 sequence: CASSLGGRLSEQFF. CDR3 in DNA: TGTGCCAGCAGTTTGGGGGGCCGATTGAGTGAGCAGTTCTTC.

This clonotype was seen ten or more times. The chain is built from TRBV30 and TRBJ2-3, with D perhaps assigned TRBD1 or TRBD2 (5 bases each). The CDR3 runs 15 residues. The V gene lost 5 bases and the J gene lost 3 bases, with 18 bases spanning the gap. In germline, CDR1 is GTSNPN, CDR2 SVGIG (reference sequence). CDR3 sequence reads: CAWGRGREGTDTQYF. CDR3 sequence (DNA): TGTGCCTGGGGTCGGGGCAGGGAAGGTACAGATACGCAGTATTTT. The full variable domain, rest sourced from reference TRBV30 and TRBJ2-3, is SQTIHQWPATLVQPVGSPLSLECTVEGTSNPNLYWYRQAAGRGLQLLFYSVGIGQISSEVPQNLSASRPQDRQFILSSKKLLLSDSGFYLCAWGRGREGTDTQYFGPGTRLTVL.

The rearrangement joins TRBV19 to TRBJ1-6; 11 bases align to TRBD1. The V segment lost 9 bases and the J segment 5 bases; nucleotides outside the gene matches: 6. The CDR3 is 15 amino acids. Germline CDR1 LNHDA, CDR2 SQIVND (reference sequence). CDR3 sequence: CASGTGGFDNSPLHF. In DNA, the CDR3 is TGTGCCAGCGGGACAGGGGGGTTCGATAATTCACCCCTCCACTTT.

This clonotype was detected only a few times. The gene calls are TRBV7-2 and TRBJ1-2, with 8 bases identical to TRBD1. V lost 3 bases and J lost 5; bases outside the gene matches: 5. The CDR3 is 14 amino acids. The germline V gene has CDR1 SGHTA and CDR2 FQGNSA. In nucleotides, the CDR3 is TGTGCCAGCAGCTTCGGCAGGGGGCCTTATGGCTACACCTTC. Its protein is CASSFGRGPYGYTF.

There are a few counts of this clonotype. The J gene is TRBJ2-7, the V gene TRBV11-2; no clear D gene. Trimming removed 2 bases at V and 1 base at J, with 9 bases between. The CDR3 covers 14 residues. Germline CDR1 SGHAT, CDR2 FQNNGV. The CDR3 DNA sequence: TGTGCCAGCAGCTTAACGGTTAGATCCTACGAGCAGTACTTC. Translation: CASSLTVRSYEQYF.

This clonotype has a handful of counts. V usage is TRBV5-1 and J usage is TRBJ2-7; TRBD2 aligns across 10 bases. Germline V gives CDR1 SGHRS, CDR2 YFSETQ. The CDR3 is made up of 15 amino acids. With 3 bases clipped from V and 3 bases from J, the junction kept 6 bases outside the gene matches. CDR3 region: CASSSLAGGIYEQYF. The CDR3 bases are TGCGCCAGCAGCTCGTTAGCGGGAGGTATCTACGAGCAGTACTTC.

The chain joins TRBV20-1 to TRBJ2-7; D gene ambiguous. The V gene's germline CDR1 is DFQATT and CDR2 SNEGSKA (reference sequence). This CDR3 is 10 amino acids long. V was cut by 6 bases and J by 3 bases, with 6 bases left in between. Here the CDR3 DNA reads TGCAGTGCCCGGCTCTACGAGCAGTACTTC. This gives the protein CSARLYEQYF.

The gene calls are TRBV28 and TRBJ2-1, with 7 nucleotides matching TRBD1. There are 15 residues in the CDR3. V was pared by 6 bases and J by 5 bases, with 10 bases of the junction left unmatched. Germline loops: CDR1 MDHEN, CDR2 SYDVKM. The DNA of the CDR3 is TGTGCCAGCAGCGAACCTGGGGACAGAAACAATGAGCAGTTCTTC. Protein: CASSEPGDRNNEQFF.

This clonotype was counted a few times. This chain connects TRBV20-1 to TRBJ2-7; D remains ambiguous. The CDR3 is made up of 10 amino acids. Germline V gene sequence: CDR1 DFQATT, CDR2 SNEGSKA (reference sequence). Trimming took off 7 bases at V and 3 bases at J, with 7 bases between the two ends. The CDR3 loop is CSVENYEQYF. CDR3 DNA: TGCAGTGTAGAAAACTACGAGCAGTACTTC.

Concerning this clonotype itself: One end of the junction varies from germline; a read error may be responsible. The chain carries TRBV5-6 and TRBJ2-3; 10 bases line up with TRBD1. The CDR3 runs 14 residues. Germline assignment: CDR1 SGHDT and CDR2 YYEEEE. The chain's CDR3 is CGSSGTGGTDTQYF. The CDR3 DNA reads as TGTGGCAGCAGCGGGACAGGGGGCACAGATACGCAGTATTTT.

The chain has TRBV6-6 and TRBJ1-2; unclear D gene. Germline V gene lookup returns CDR1 MNHNY and CDR2 SVGAGI (reference sequence). The CDR3 runs to 10 residues. Trimming cost V 10 bases and J 5 bases, with 8 bases left between them. DNA for the CDR3: TGTGCCACCCTGGGTTATGGCTACACCTTC. As protein: CATLGYGYTF.

This clonotype was found many times. The rearrangement joins TRBV6-6 to TRBJ1-5; D unclear. V lost 5 bases to trimming and J lost 0 bases, with 17 bases between them. The CDR3 is 17 amino acids. Per the germline V gene, CDR1 is MNHNY and CDR2 is SVGAGI (reference sequence). The CDR3 region is CASSAPQDPGSNQPQHF. The CDR3 nucleotides read TGTGCCAGCAGTGCCCCCCAGGATCCGGGTAGCAATCAGCCCCAGCATTTT.

The rearrangement joins TRBV21-1 to TRBJ1-2. TRBV21-1 is recorded as a pseudogene. The CDR3 runs to 22 residues. CDR3 loop: CASSKKAVEESDESIPNYGYTF. CDR3 bases: TGTGCCAGCAGCAAAAAAGCGGTCGAGGAGTCCGACGAGTCCATCCCTAACTATGGCTACACCTTC.

This clonotype was counted at least ten times. The genes are TRBV20-1 and TRBJ1-2; TRBD1 matches 7 bases. The V gene end was trimmed by 2 bases and the J gene end by 8 bases; junction bases not matched to a gene: 5. There are 12 residues in the CDR3. The V gene's germline CDR1 is DFQATT and CDR2 SNEGSKA (reference sequence). Written as DNA, the CDR3 is TGCAGTGCTAGAAAAGACAGGGCGGGCTACACCTTC. It specifies CSARKDRAGYTF.

This clonotype was detected only a few times. The chain has TRBV28 and TRBJ1-1, with D unclear. Germline CDR1 is MDHEN and CDR2 is SYDVKM. The V gene lost 8 bases and the J gene lost 3 bases, with 13 bases spanning the gap. The CDR3 totals 13 residues. CDR3 region: CASESTRDTEAFF. The CDR3 coding sequence is TGTGCCAGCGAGTCAACCCGGGACACTGAAGCTTTCTTT.

This clonotype was detected many times. The chain couples TRBV20-1 to TRBJ1-4, with a tentative D call TRBD1 (6 bases). CDR1 and CDR2 from the germline V gene are DFQATT and SNEGSKA (reference sequence). V was clipped by 1 base and J by 8 bases, with 14 bases between them. The CDR3 extends over 14 amino acids. CDR3 sequence reads: CSARVAGEGEKLFF. Written as DNA, the CDR3 is TGCAGTGCTAGAGTGGCAGGGGAGGGAGAAAAACTGTTTTTT.

The chain employs TRBV4-3 and TRBJ2-7; D may match TRBD1 or TRBD2 (5 bases each). Trimming took 0 bases from V and 3 from J, leaving 15 bases between them. Per the germline V gene, CDR1 is LGHNA and CDR2 is YSLEER. The length of the CDR3 is 16 residues. CDR3 sequence reads: CASSQDLLVGVYEQYF. CDR3 bases: TGCGCCAGCAGCCAAGATTTACTAGTAGGGGTCTACGAGCAGTACTTC.